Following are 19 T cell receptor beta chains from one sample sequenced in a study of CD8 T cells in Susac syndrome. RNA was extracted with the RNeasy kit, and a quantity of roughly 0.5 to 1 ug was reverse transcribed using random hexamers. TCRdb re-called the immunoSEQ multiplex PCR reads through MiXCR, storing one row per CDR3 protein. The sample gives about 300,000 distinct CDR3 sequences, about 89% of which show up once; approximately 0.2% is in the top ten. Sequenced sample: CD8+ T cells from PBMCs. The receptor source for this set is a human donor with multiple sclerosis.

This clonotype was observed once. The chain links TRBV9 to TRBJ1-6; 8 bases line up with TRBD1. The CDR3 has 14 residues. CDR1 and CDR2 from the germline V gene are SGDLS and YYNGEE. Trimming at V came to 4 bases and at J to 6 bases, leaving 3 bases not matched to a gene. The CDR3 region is CASSQGAANSPLHF. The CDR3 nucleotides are TGTGCCAGCAGCCAGGGGGCGGCTAATTCACCCCTCCACTTT.

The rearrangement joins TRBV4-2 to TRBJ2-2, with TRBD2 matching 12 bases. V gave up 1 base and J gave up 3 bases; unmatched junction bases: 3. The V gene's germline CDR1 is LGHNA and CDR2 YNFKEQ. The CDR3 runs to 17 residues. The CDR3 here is CASSQGLAGVDTGELFF. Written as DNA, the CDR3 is TGTGCCAGCAGCCAAGGACTAGCGGGAGTAGACACCGGGGAGCTGTTTTTT.

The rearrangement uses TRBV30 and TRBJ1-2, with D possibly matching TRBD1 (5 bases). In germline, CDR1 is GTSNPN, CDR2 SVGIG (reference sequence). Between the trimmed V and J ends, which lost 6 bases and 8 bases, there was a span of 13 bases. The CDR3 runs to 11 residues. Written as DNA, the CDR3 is TGTGCCTGCCCCTCGGGGGACGGCTACACCTTC. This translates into CACPSGDGYTF.

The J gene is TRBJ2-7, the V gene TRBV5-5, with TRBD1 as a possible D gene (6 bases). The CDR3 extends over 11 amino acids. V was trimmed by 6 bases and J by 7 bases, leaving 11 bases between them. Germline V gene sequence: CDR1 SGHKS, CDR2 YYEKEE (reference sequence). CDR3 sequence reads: CASTGDKEQYF. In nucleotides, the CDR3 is TGTGCCAGCACAGGGGACAAGGAGCAGTACTTC.

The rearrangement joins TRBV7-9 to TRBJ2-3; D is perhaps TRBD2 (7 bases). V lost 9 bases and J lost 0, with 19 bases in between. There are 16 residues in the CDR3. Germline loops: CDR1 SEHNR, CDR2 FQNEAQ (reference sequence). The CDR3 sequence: CASPAIGGPSTDTQYF. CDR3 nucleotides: TGTGCCAGTCCCGCGATCGGGGGGCCTAGCACAGATACGCAGTATTTT.

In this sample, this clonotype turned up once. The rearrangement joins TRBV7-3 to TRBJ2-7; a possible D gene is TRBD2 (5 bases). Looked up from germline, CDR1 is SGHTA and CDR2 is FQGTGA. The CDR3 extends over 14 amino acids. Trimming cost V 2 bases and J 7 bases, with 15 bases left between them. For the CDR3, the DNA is TGTGCCAGCAGCTTAGAGGGTGGCTCCCTGGAGCAGTACTTC. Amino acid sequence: CASSLEGGSLEQYF. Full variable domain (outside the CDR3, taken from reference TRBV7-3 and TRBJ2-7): GAGVSQTPSNKVTEKGKYVELRCDPISGHTALYWYRQSLGQGPEFLIYFQGTGAADDSGLPNDRFFAVRPEGSVSTLKIQRTERGDSAVYLCASSLEGGSLEQYFGPGTRLTVT.

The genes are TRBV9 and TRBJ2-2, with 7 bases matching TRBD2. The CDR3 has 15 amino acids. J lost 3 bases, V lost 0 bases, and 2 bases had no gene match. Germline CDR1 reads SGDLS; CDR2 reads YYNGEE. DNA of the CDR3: TGTGCCAGCAGCGTAGGGGGAGGGGACACCGGGGAGCTGTTTTTT. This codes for CASSVGGGDTGELFF. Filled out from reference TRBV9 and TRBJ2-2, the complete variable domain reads DSGVTQTPKHLITATGQRVTLRCSPRSGDLSVYWYQQSLDQGLQFLIQYYNGEERAKGNILERFSAQQFPDLHSELNLSSLELGDSALYFCASSVGGGDTGELFFGEGSRLTVL.

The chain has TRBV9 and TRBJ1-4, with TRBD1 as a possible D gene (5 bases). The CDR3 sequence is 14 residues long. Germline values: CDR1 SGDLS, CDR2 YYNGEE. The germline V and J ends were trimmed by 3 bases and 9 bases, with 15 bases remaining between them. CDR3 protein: CASSGGDFDKKLFF. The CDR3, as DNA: TGTGCCAGCAGCGGGGGGGACTTCGATAAAAAACTGTTTTTT.

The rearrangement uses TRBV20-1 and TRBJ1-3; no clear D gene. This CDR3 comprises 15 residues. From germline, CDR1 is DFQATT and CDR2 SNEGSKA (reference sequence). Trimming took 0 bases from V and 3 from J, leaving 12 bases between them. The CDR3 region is CSARDVYLGGNTIYF. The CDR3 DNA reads TGCAGTGCTAGAGACGTTTATCTAGGTGGAAACACCATATATTTT.

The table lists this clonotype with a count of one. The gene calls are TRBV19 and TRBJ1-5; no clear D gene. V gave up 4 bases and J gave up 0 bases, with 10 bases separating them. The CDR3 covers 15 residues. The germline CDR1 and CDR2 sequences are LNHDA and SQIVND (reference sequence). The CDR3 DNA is TGTGCCAGTAGTACGAGAGGGAGTAGCAATCAGCCCCAGCATTTT. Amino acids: CASSTRGSSNQPQHF.

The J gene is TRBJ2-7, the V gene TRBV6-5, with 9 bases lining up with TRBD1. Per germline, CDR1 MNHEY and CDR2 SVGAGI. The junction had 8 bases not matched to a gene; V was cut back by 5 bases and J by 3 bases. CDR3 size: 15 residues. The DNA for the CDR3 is TGTGCCAGCAGTCCACGGACAGGGGCGTTCTACGAGCAGTACTTC. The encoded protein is CASSPRTGAFYEQYF.

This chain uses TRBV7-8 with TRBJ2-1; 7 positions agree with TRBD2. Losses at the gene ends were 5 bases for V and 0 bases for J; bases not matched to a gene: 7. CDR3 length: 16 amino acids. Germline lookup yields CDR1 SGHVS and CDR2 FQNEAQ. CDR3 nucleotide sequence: TGTGCCAGCAGCCTAGGGAGGGATGCCTCCTACAATGAGCAGTTCTTC. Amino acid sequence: CASSLGRDASYNEQFF.

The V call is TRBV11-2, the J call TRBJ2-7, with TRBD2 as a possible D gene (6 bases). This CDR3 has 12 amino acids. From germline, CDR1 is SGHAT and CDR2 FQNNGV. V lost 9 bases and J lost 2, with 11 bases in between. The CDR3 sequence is CASSDYTYEQYF. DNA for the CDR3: TGTGCCAGTTCGGACTACACCTACGAGCAGTACTTC.

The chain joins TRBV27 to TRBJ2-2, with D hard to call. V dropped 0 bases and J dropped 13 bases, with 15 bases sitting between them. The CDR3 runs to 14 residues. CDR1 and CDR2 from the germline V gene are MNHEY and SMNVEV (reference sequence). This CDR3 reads CASSLSLNPVGLFF. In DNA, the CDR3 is TGTGCCAGCAGTTTATCGTTAAACCCGGTGGGGCTGTTTTTT.

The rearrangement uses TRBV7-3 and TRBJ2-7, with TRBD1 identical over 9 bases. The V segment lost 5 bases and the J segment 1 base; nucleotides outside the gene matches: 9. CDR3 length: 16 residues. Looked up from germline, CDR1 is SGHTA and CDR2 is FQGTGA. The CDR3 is CASSAAGTGSSYEQYF. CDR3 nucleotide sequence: TGTGCCAGCAGCGCAGCGGGGACAGGGAGTTCCTACGAGCAGTACTTC.

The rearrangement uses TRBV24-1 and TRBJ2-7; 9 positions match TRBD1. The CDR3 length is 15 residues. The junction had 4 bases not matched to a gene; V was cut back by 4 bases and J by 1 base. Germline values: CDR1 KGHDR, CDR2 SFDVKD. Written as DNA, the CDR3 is TGTGCCACCAGTGACTCGACAGGGGGTTCCTACGAGCAGTACTTC. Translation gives CATSDSTGGSYEQYF.

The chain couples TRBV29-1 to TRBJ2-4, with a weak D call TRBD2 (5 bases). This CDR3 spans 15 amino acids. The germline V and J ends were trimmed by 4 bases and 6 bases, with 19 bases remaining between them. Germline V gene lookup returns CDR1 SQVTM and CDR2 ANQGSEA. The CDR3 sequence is CSVAAPDPAGNIQYF. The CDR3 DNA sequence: TGCAGCGTTGCCGCCCCTGACCCGGCGGGAAACATTCAGTACTTC.

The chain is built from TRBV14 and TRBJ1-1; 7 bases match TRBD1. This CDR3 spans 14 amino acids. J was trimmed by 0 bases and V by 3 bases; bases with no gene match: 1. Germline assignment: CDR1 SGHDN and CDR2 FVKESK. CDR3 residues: CASSHGQVNTEAFF. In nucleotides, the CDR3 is TGTGCCAGCAGCCACGGACAGGTGAACACTGAAGCTTTCTTT.

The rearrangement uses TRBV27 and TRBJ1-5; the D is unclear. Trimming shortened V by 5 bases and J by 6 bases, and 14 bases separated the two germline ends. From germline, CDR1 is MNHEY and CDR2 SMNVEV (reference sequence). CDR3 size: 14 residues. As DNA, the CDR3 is TGTGCCAGCAGTCCGTGGGGAGCAGGTCAGCCCCAGCATTTT. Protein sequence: CASSPWGAGQPQHF.